One and the same sample provided the 21 T cell receptor beta chains below, sequenced in a study of T cell changes during pregnancy in multiple sclerosis. This table comes from immunoSEQ multiplex PCR, and its TCRdb copy is limited to in-frame clones, with some not included. The table lists 40,000 or so clones, 85% to 95% of them singletons. The sample consisted of CD4+ T cells from peripheral blood mononuclear cells, taken in the third trimester of pregnancy. The receptors here all came from a female donor with multiple sclerosis, enrolled in a pregnancy study.

The chain carries TRBV5-1 and TRBJ2-7; tentatively, D is TRBD1 (6 bases). In germline, CDR1 is SGHRS, CDR2 YFSETQ. Trimming cost V 0 bases and J 3 bases, with 19 bases left between them. This CDR3 comprises 17 residues. The CDR3 sequence is CASSLGSIGGINYEQYF. CDR3 DNA: TGCGCCAGCAGCTTGGGGAGTATTGGGGGCATCAACTACGAGCAGTACTTC.

The V call is TRBV10-3, the J call TRBJ2-1; TRBD1 is a possible D gene (5 bases). Germline-derived CDR1 and CDR2 are ENHRY and SYGVKD. The CDR3 sequence is 14 residues long. V was pared by 4 bases and J by 2 bases, with 9 bases between. The CDR3 nucleotides read TGTGCCATCAGTGGACAGAGAGCCTACAATGAGCAGTTCTTC. Amino acids: CAISGQRAYNEQFF.

A single count supports this clone. As DNA, the CDR3 is TGTGCCAGCAGCTTAGTTGGACAGGCAACAGAAGCTTTCTTT. Amino acid sequence: CASSLVGQATEAFF. The gene calls are TRBV7-2 and TRBJ1-1; 7 nucleotides match TRBD1. Germline loops: CDR1 SGHTA, CDR2 FQGNSA. This CDR3 has 14 residues. V was clipped by 1 base and J by 8 bases; unmatched bases: 7.

The chain recombines TRBV10-3 with TRBJ1-2; 7 bases are a match to TRBD1. In germline, CDR1 is ENHRY, CDR2 SYGVKD. After removal of 5 bases from V and 3 bases from J, the junction contained 3 bases not matched to a gene. The CDR3 totals 13 residues. This CDR3 reads CAISLQGDYGYTF. The CDR3 coding sequence is TGTGCCATCAGTCTCCAGGGGGACTATGGCTACACCTTC.

The V gene is TRBV5-4, the J gene TRBJ2-7; 8 nucleotides line up with TRBD1. With 1 base clipped from V and 7 bases from J, the junction kept 10 bases outside the gene matches. The CDR3 runs 15 residues. Germline CDR1 reads SGHNT; CDR2 reads YYREEE (reference sequence). In nucleotides, the CDR3 is TGTGCCAGCAGCTTGATGGGGCAGGGGGCCGGAGAGCAGTACTTC. Protein product: CASSLMGQGAGEQYF.

V usage is TRBV28 and J usage is TRBJ1-2, with 9 nucleotides matching TRBD1. This CDR3 spans 14 amino acids. Trimming cost V 10 bases and J 11 bases; bases outside gene matches: 17. Germline V lookup: CDR1 MDHEN, CDR2 SYDVKM. The chain's CDR3 is CATRVTGGKDLYTF. CDR3 DNA sequence: TGTGCCACCCGAGTTACAGGGGGCAAGGATCTTTACACCTTC.

The J gene is TRBJ2-5, the V gene TRBV2; TRBD1 matches at 7 bases. Trimming removed 0 bases from V and 2 bases from J; junction bases left unmatched: 3. From germline, CDR1 is SNHLY and CDR2 FYNNEI. CDR3 length equals 15 residues. The CDR3 bases are TGTGCCAGCAGTGAAGCTTGGGACAGACAAGAGACCCAGTACTTC. This sequence encodes CASSEAWDRQETQYF.

The CDR3 region is CASSPGGGLAGPNTGELFF. CDR3 in DNA: TGTGCCAGCAGCCCAGGAGGGGGACTAGCGGGGCCGAACACCGGGGAGCTGTTTTTT. The chain employs TRBV7-9 and TRBJ2-2; TRBD2 agrees at 13 bases. Germline assignment: CDR1 SEHNR and CDR2 FQNEAQ (reference sequence). The CDR3 spans 19 residues. With 5 bases clipped from V and 0 bases from J, the junction kept 9 bases outside the gene matches.

The V and J genes are TRBV9 and TRBJ2-5, with 8 bases that match TRBD2. The V gene's germline CDR1 is SGDLS and CDR2 YYNGEE. This CDR3 has 16 amino acids. With 4 bases clipped from V and 5 bases from J, the junction kept 13 bases outside the gene matches. The CDR3 here is CASSPSPGLARETQYF. The CDR3 nucleotides read TGTGCCAGCAGCCCAAGCCCCGGACTAGCTCGGGAGACCCAGTACTTC.

This clone was observed once. This chain uses TRBV6-1 with TRBJ2-5, with D possibly being TRBD1 (5 bases). V was cut by 5 bases and J by 5 bases, with 15 bases left in between. Germline V CDR1 and CDR2: MNHNS, SASEGT. This CDR3 is 14 amino acids long. CDR3 nucleotide sequence: TGTGCCAGCAGTTCTGAAAATGCAGGGGAGACCCAGTACTTC. This gives the protein CASSSENAGETQYF.

CDR3 protein: CASSAGGTANTGELFF. The CDR3 DNA is TGTGCCAGCAGCGCAGGCGGGACAGCGAACACCGGGGAGCTGTTTTTT. The chain has TRBV11-3 and TRBJ2-2, with D tentatively TRBD1 (7 bases). Trimming shortened V by 5 bases and J by 0 bases, and 13 bases separated the two germline ends. CDR3 length: 16 amino acids. Germline loops: CDR1 SGHNT, CDR2 YENEEA.

The chain couples TRBV28 to TRBJ1-2; a weak D match, TRBD1 (5 bases). The CDR3 consists of 13 residues. The V end lost 7 bases, the J end lost 13 bases, and 22 bases lay between the germline ends. CDR1 MDHEN and CDR2 SYDVKM come from the germline V gene. CDR3 bases: TGTGCCAGCAACCCGCCGGTGGGGGGAGGTTTCACCTTC. This codes for CASNPPVGGGFTF.

This sequence joins TRBV5-1 and TRBJ1-1; TRBD1 agrees at 10 bases. Germline V gives CDR1 SGHRS, CDR2 YFSETQ. V lost 2 bases and J lost 1; bases outside the gene matches: 5. This CDR3 region has 16 residues. CDR3 residues: CASSFSRDRGNTEAFF. For the CDR3, the DNA is TGCGCCAGCAGCTTCTCGCGGGACAGGGGGAACACTGAAGCTTTCTTT.

The chain is built from TRBV28 and TRBJ1-2; the D gene is possibly TRBD1 (6 bases). V was trimmed by 3 bases and J by 6 bases, leaving 14 bases between them. Germline CDR1 MDHEN, CDR2 SYDVKM. The CDR3 loop spans 14 amino acids. CDR3 residues: CASSFPPTGHGYTF. The CDR3 region has the DNA TGTGCCAGCAGTTTCCCTCCGACAGGCCATGGCTACACCTTC.

In this sample, this clone turned up once. The V and J genes are TRBV5-4 and TRBJ1-6, with D possibly TRBD1 on 6 matching bases. Germline V gene lookup returns CDR1 SGHNT and CDR2 YYREEE (reference sequence). The CDR3 has 17 residues. With 3 bases removed from V and 10 bases from J, the gap between germline ends came to 23 bases. This CDR3 is CASSSPGQGKGESPLHF. The CDR3 DNA reads TGTGCCAGCAGCTCCCCTGGGCAGGGGAAAGGAGAATCACCCCTCCACTTT.

The chain employs TRBV7-3 and TRBJ2-7; 10 nucleotides match TRBD2. CDR3 length equals 15 residues. V trimming: 6 bases; J trimming: 5 bases; junction bases outside the gene matches: 10. Germline loops: CDR1 SGHTA, CDR2 FQGTGA. DNA of the CDR3: TGTGCCAGCAGTCGAACTAGCGGGATCGGGGACGAGCAGTACTTC. Its protein is CASSRTSGIGDEQYF.

V and J are TRBV11-3 and TRBJ2-1; no reliable D call. The CDR3 runs to 16 residues. V was shortened by 3 bases and J by 0 bases, with 12 bases between the two germline ends. CDR1 is SGHNT and CDR2 is YENEEA in the germline V gene. CDR3 sequence: CASSFPTIRSYNEQFF. In DNA, the CDR3 is TGTGCCAGCAGCTTCCCTACCATACGCTCCTACAATGAGCAGTTCTTC.

The chain is built from TRBV7-3 and TRBJ2-2, with 10 bases aligning to TRBD2. V lost 1 base, J lost 5 bases, and 10 bases stayed unmatched. Germline lookup yields CDR1 SGHTA and CDR2 FQGTGA. This CDR3 is built from 18 residues. The CDR3 DNA follows: TGTGCCAGCAGCTTAAAAGGCAGCGGGAGGGCCGTTACCGGGGAGCTGTTTTTT. Protein sequence: CASSLKGSGRAVTGELFF.

The rearrangement uses TRBV27 and TRBJ1-3; a possible D gene is TRBD1 (6 bases). Germline V gene data show CDR1 as MNHEY and CDR2 as SMNVEV (reference sequence). Trimming left V 4 bases short and J 0 bases short, with 10 bases between. This CDR3 spans 15 amino acids. CDR3 nucleotides: TGTGCCAGCAGTTATTCCAGGGGCTCTGGAAACACCATATATTTT. Its translation is CASSYSRGSGNTIYF.

This chain links TRBV4-3 with TRBJ1-5; the D gene is possibly TRBD1 (5 bases). CDR3 length: 15 amino acids. The germline CDR1 and CDR2 sequences are LGHNA and YSLEER. V lost 0 bases, J lost 2 bases, and 8 bases lay in between. CDR3 bases: TGCGCCAGCAGCCAAGATCCAGGGCGCAATCAGCCCCAGCATTTT. As protein: CASSQDPGRNQPQHF.

V and J are TRBV5-1 and TRBJ1-5, with 9 bases lining up with TRBD1. The CDR3 is 15 amino acids. Losses at the gene ends were 5 bases for V and 7 bases for J; bases not matched to a gene: 10. Per the germline V gene, CDR1 is SGHRS and CDR2 is YFSETQ. This CDR3 reads CASRPTGGGRQPQHF. The CDR3 coding sequence is TGCGCCAGCAGGCCTACAGGGGGCGGTCGGCAGCCCCAGCATTTT.